This T cell receptor beta chain is from a study of cytomegalovirus exposure and HLA in healthy donors (dated by TCRdb to about 2017). Some background on the complete study: According to an earlier analysis of 587 of the donors, about 170 million T cells yielded some 110 million unique TCR beta sequences and about 280 Gb of sequence data. Across around 400 genotyped donors of the cohort, an average of about 240,000 unique TCR beta nucleotide sequences per donor were sequenced, and roughly 18% of those sequences were non-productive. To decide whether each TCR beta V gene segment behaved as functional or pseudogenic, an earlier analysis of some 580 of the donors relied on high-throughput TCR beta sequencing. Donor age, sex, ethnicity and CMV serostatus were collected together with the repertoire data. Using immunosequencing, the study profiled T cell repertoires from about 650 subjects and related those repertoires to cytomegalovirus serostatus. The genetic ancestry cluster associated with self-reported Caucasian donors included 81% of the roughly 400 genotyped donors. Rather than using new phenotypic data, the later analysis identified candidate immune exposures from TCR beta sequences and from how often those sequences occurred across donors. All discovery cohort repertoires had been generated on a single sequencing platform. The study combined high-throughput TCR immunosequencing, statistical association of individual TCRs with disease status, and machine learning to predict cytomegalovirus infection status. A later analysis re-examined previously published TCR beta repertoires from 600 to 700 donors and added high-resolution HLA genotyping to investigate patterns of TCR occurrence. An early release that covered more than 550 HLA-typed donors contained about 300 gigabases of sequencing data and 65 million to 100 million unique TCR sequences. Both class I and class II loci were covered by HLA typing, at four-digit resolution. About 5 DR-DQ haplotypes were handled as single units for association and clustering, since linkage in the cohort was strong. A later genetic analysis took genome-wide SNP genotypes for about 55% of the 666 donors and used that subset as a discovery cohort. A separate validation cohort of approximately 120 different subjects was used in addition to the 666-subject first cohort. Typing coverage varied by locus: roughly 620-640 donors for A, B, C, DRB1 and DQB1; approximately 500 for DQA1; 606 for DPA1; around 490 for DPB1. The study was designed to test whether signatures of past pathogen exposure could be identified by cataloging public T cell receptors.

About this clone: Its antigen is not yet known. Qualities for individual bases were not recorded, and no much larger clone is one base off.

Study-wide findings and limitations: The cohort was sequenced for TCR beta chains only, and without alpha or paired-chain data the features that could be detected were limited. In a later analysis, most CMV-associated TCR beta chains were found to appear HLA-restricted, with HLA associations seemingly driven largely by CMV exposure. In an earlier analysis of approximately 590 of the donors, most TCR beta V segments were observed in productive rearrangements about 87% or about 30% of the time, broadly matching IMGT annotations. According to a later analysis, TCR association rates differed among HLA loci, with DRB1 alleles showing the most associated TCRs and HLA-C alleles showing the fewest. The only immune exposure information available for the cohort was CMV serostatus. Across donors, most TCR sequences were observed very rarely, whereas some public TCRs were present in many individuals. The earlier analysis of nearly 600 of the donors excluded roughly 17 rarely observed V segments, including chromosome 9 orphons, because counts were too low. A later genetic analysis associated a missense DCLRE1C variant with V-gene and J-gene trimming of TCR beta chains, and an independent cohort replicated the association. Cytomegalovirus status was reported to be diagnosed by the classifier with high specificity and sensitivity in both the original and validation cohorts. A cluster of highly shared sequence variants was judged likely to represent a technical artifact of the sequencing pipeline. The study listed approximately 150 TCR beta chains as associated with cytomegalovirus. According to a later genetic analysis, donors in an Asian-associated ancestry cluster had fewer N-insertions in productive TCRs than the approximately 700-donor mean. In a later analysis, HLA-associated TCR beta chains showed more clonal expansion and lower generation probabilities than non-associated chains that were equally common. The authors suggested that the approach could potentially be generalized to other disease states and immunological phenotypes. A further reported finding was that TCR beta sequences accurately predicted the HLA-A and HLA-B alleles for most subjects in the first cohort. Some IMGT-functional V segments, including TRBV6-2 and TRBV6-3, could not be told apart with the 87-base-pair reads, so those segments were excluded. When HLA alleles, especially DR and DQ, strongly co-occurred, TCR associations were difficult to assign to individual alleles. In a later analysis, several top co-occurrence clusters were reported to appear linked to parvovirus B19, influenza, CMV and Epstein-Barr virus. Sequencing depth was assumed to be roughly uniform across donors in the presence/absence analyses, though that assumption may not hold. Linkage disequilibrium might explain the correlated functional status among segregating V segments, but an unknown experimental factor could not be ruled out. Three of the identified cytomegalovirus-associated TCR beta chains were confirmed in vitro to be specific for cytomegalovirus antigens. In a later analysis, around 17,000 TCR beta sequences were associated with specific HLA alleles at a false discovery rate of 0.05. Because some donors lacked HLA typing at each locus, the association tests relied only on the typed subset.

Library preparation used the immunoSEQ multiplex PCR assay. For the multiplex PCR, a mixture combining 60 forward primers for TCR Vbeta segments and 13 reverse primers for TCR Jbeta segments was used. A multiplex PCR assay on genomic DNA amplified the CDR3 region of rearranged TCR beta genes. On the Illumina HiSeq System, the amplified TCR beta libraries were sequenced as 87-base-pair reads. On the study's bioinformatics: In a later analysis, tens of millions of unique TCR beta chains were counted across the roughly 610 repertoires, and about 9.9 million of these chains were shared by at least two donors. A nearest-neighbor algorithm error-corrected the raw reads and collapsed the reads into unique sequences, merging closely related sequences to remove PCR and sequencing errors. V, D and J gene segments were assigned by aligning CDR3 sequences to IMGT reference sequences. For a sequence to be retained, a match of at least six nucleotides was required to both a V gene segment and a J gene segment. A rearrangement counted as productive if the CDR3 had no stop codons and remained in frame with V and J, and every other rearrangement counted as non-productive. Following IMGT convention, CDR3 was defined as the stretch from the second conserved V-encoded cysteine up to the conserved J-encoded phenylalanine. Sequences without an unambiguous match to a single V gene segment were excluded from the earlier analysis of 587 of the donors. In an earlier analysis of about 590 of the donors, a V segment was called functional when productive rearrangements were above 56.7%, and segregating when the standard deviation between donors exceeded 5%. A statistical classification framework was built to diagnose cytomegalovirus status from the catalog of TCR beta chain sequences. V and J gene assignment, in a later analysis, came from comparing TCR nucleotide sequences with IMGT/GENE-DB human TR gene sequences. The TCRdist pipeline was used in a later analysis to assign CDR3 sequences and most-parsimonious VDJ recombination scenarios. In a later analysis, each TCR beta chain was defined by its CDR3 amino acid sequence together with its V-gene family, and reads without a unique V-gene family were excluded. As a way to deal with suspected cross-contamination and a sequencing artifact, a later analysis dropped 500 to 700 nucleotide sequences that were highly shared and had low generation probability. In a later analysis, a clonal expansion index was calculated for each public chain from normalized within-repertoire ranks of inferred template counts. A later analysis computed generation probabilities with a VDJ recombination model fitted to out-of-frame rearrangements, and checked the results against IGoR. In a later analysis, TCR-TCR, TCR-HLA and TCR-CMV co-occurrence was scored with hypergeometric tests, and a repertoire-size bias correction was applied to TCR pairs. To estimate false discovery rates, a later analysis permuted the HLA or CMV assignments 20 times. In a later analysis, co-occurring TCRs were grouped using DBSCAN, with TCRdist sequence similarity added in when clustering inside HLA-allele-positive subsets. Repertoires with fewer than 30,000 or more than 120,000 public chains, plus five repertoires with anomalous nucleotide sharing, were excluded from co-occurrence clustering. TCRdb stores this immuneACCESS table with in-frame sequences only. Part of the clones is absent; in the studies checked, under half of the shortfall reflects unresolved V genes, and no reason is known for the rest. V, J and clone size derive from that table, while D and trimming were established from the DNA sequence. In this sample the table shows about 200,000 clones, 70% to 80% of which occur a single time. The top ten hold 2% to 2.5% of the sample.

CDR3 length: 15 amino acids, cysteine to phenylalanine. Just CDR3 DNA is preserved here, 45 bases in frame from base 1. Trimming takes 8 bases from V and 4 bases from J, and the germline ends sit 20 bases apart. CDR1 and CDR2 were assigned from the germline V gene as MNHEY and SVGAGI. The cohort was made up of 666 healthy bone marrow donors. At the time of sampling, all cohort members were nominally healthy, though unrecorded immune exposures were likely present. The donor tested CMV seropositive, placing the donor among the approximately 310 seropositive members of the cohort. Each donor provided a peripheral blood sample, and peripheral blood mononuclear cells were used for TCR beta sequencing. The Qiagen DNeasy Blood Extraction Kit was used to extract genomic DNA from the blood cell samples.

Recombination joined TRBV6-5 with TRBJ1-2; a tentative D call is TRBD1 (5 bases match). Specimen: PBMCs. The sequence was collected from a woman aged 25 to 39 in good health and CMV-seropositive. The encoded CDR3 is CASLSRQGGFYGYTF. The DNA reads as follows: TGTGCCAGCCTCAGCCGGCAGGGTGGATTCTATGGCTACACCTTC.